This is a list of T cell receptor beta chains from one sample in a study of T cells in Graves' hyperthyroidism and ophthalmopathy. MiXCR, run by TCRdb on the multiplex PCR reads, gives a single entry per CDR3 protein. Counted here are about 130,000 distinct CDR3 sequences, roughly a fifth occurring once; the ten biggest clones make up roughly 71%. Sequenced input: blood. The receptor set was obtained from a woman in her forties or fifties with Graves' hyperthyroidism that later progressed to Graves' ophthalmopathy. The CDR3 runs from the conserved cysteine through the conserved F or W. The order of the fields is V gene, clone size, J gene, D gene, CDR3 DNA, CDR3 protein. A D gene is named only where the DNA matches it firmly. The size entry is marked missing in some rows and otherwise reads once, few, many or a size class.

V: TRBV28
size: many
J: TRBJ1-5
D: -
DNA: TGTGCCAGCAGTTTCTACGGGGAGCAGCATCAGCCCCAGCATTTT
CDR3: CASSFYGEQHQPQHF

V: TRBV6-1
size: many
J: TRBJ1-1
D: -
DNA: TGTGCCAGCAGTTCGCAAGTGAACACTGAAGCTTTCTTT
CDR3: CASSSQVNTEAFF

V: TRBV28
size: many
J: TRBJ1-1
D: -
DNA: TGTGCCAGCACCCGGATGGGGCGCGGAACTGAAGCTTTCTTT
CDR3: CASTRMGRGTEAFF

V: TRBV19
size: -
J: TRBJ1-4
D: -
DNA: TGTGCCAGTAGTATACGCGGTAATGAAAAACTGTTTTTT
CDR3: CASSIRGNEKLFF

V: TRBV11-3
size: many
J: TRBJ2-5
D: -
DNA: TGTGCCAGCAGCTTATTTCCTTCCCTCATATACCAGTACTTC
CDR3: CASSLFPSLIYQYF

V: TRBV7-3
size: many
J: TRBJ2-1
D: -
DNA: TGTGCCAGCAGCCTACTGCTCGGTGAGCAGTTCTTC
CDR3: CASSLLLGEQFF

V: TRBV6-2/TRBV6-3
size: few
J: TRBJ1-1
D: TRBD1
DNA: TGTGCCAGCAGGGGACAGGGTATGAACACTGAAGCTTTCTTT
CDR3: CASRGQGMNTEAFF

V: TRBV7-2
size: -
J: TRBJ2-2
D: -
DNA: TGTGCCAGCAGCAACCAAGGGGGGGCCGGGGAGCTGTTTTTT
CDR3: CASSNQGGAGELFF

V: TRBV27
size: many
J: TRBJ1-5
D: -
DNA: TGTGCCAGCAGTCCGCGGACGGGGATCCAGCCCCAGCATTTT
CDR3: CASSPRTGIQPQHF

V: TRBV2
size: -
J: TRBJ2-2
D: -
DNA: TGTGCCAGCAGCCCGACCTCGGGCGCGAACACCGGGGAGCTGTTTTTT
CDR3: CASSPTSGANTGELFF

V: TRBV18
size: many
J: TRBJ1-1
D: -
DNA: TGTGCCAGCTCACCACCGGCAGGGGCTAACACTGAAGCTTTCTTT
CDR3: CASSPPAGANTEAFF

V: TRBV15
size: few
J: TRBJ2-5
D: -
DNA: TGTGCCACCAGCAGTATAACCGAGACCCAGTACTTC
CDR3: CATSSITETQYF

V: TRBV11-3
size: many
J: TRBJ2-1
D: -
DNA: TGTGCCAGCAGCTTAGAACTGGGACGGGGTGAGCAGTTCTTC
CDR3: CASSLELGRGEQFF

V: TRBV5-1
size: -
J: TRBJ2-7
D: TRBD1
DNA: TGCGCCAGCAGCTTCGGGACAGATACCTACGAGCAGTACTTC
CDR3: CASSFGTDTYEQYF

V: TRBV3-1
size: -
J: TRBJ1-3
D: -
DNA: TGTGCCAGCAGCCAAGGTCTGGACACCTCTGGAAACACCATATATTTT
CDR3: CASSQGLDTSGNTIYF

V: TRBV3-1
size: many
J: TRBJ2-7
D: -
DNA: TGTGCGTCCGGGGACGTATACGAGCAGTACTTC
CDR3: CASGDVYEQYF

V: TRBV19
size: -
J: TRBJ1-4
D: -
DNA: TGTGCCAGTAGTCTACGGGTCACTACCAAGGGGAAACTGTTTTTT
CDR3: CASSLRVTTKGKLFF

V: TRBV9
size: few
J: TRBJ1-6
D: TRBD1
DNA: TGTGCCAGCAGCGTATCAACGGCCGGGACAGGGGATTCACCCCTCCACTTT
CDR3: CASSVSTAGTGDSPLHF

V: TRBV28
size: many
J: TRBJ2-1
D: -
DNA: TGTGCCAGCAGTTTTCGCGGAGGACGGTGGTATGAGCAGTTCTTC
CDR3: CASSFRGGRWYEQFF

V: TRBV3-1
size: many
J: TRBJ2-5
D: -
DNA: TGTGCCAGCAGCCAAGATTTAGTTTCGGGAGTTCGGTCCCAGTACTTC
CDR3: CASSQDLVSGVRSQYF

V: TRBV28
size: many
J: TRBJ2-3
D: -
DNA: TGTGCCAGCAGTTCGCCAGATACGCAGTATTTT
CDR3: CASSSPDTQYF

V: TRBV7-8
size: many
J: TRBJ2-2
D: -
DNA: TGTGCCAGCAGCCGCGAACCTAGCGTCCTACCGACCGGGGAGCTGTTTTTT
CDR3: CASSREPSVLPTGELFF

V: TRBV13
size: once
J: TRBJ1-2
D: -
DNA: TGTGCCATCCTAGAACTTCAGGGGTCCGCTGGCTACACCTTC
CDR3: CAILELQGSAGYTF

V: TRBV2
size: -
J: TRBJ1-1
D: -
DNA: TGTGCCAGCAGTGGGGGGGACGAAGCTTTCTTT
CDR3: CASSGGDEAFF

V: TRBV7-8
size: few
J: TRBJ2-5
D: TRBD1
DNA: TGTGCCAGCAGCCCCCGGGACAGGGGTCAGACCCAGTACTTC
CDR3: CASSPRDRGQTQYF

V: TRBV5-1
size: many
J: TRBJ2-2
D: TRBD2
DNA: TGCGCCAGCAGCTTGAGTAGCGGGACCACCGGGGAGCTGTTTTTT
CDR3: CASSLSSGTTGELFF

V: TRBV27
size: few
J: TRBJ2-7
D: TRBD1
DNA: TGTGCCAGCAAACGGGACAGGTTGATCTACGAGCAGTACTTC
CDR3: CASKRDRLIYEQYF

V: TRBV10-3
size: many
J: TRBJ2-7
D: -
DNA: TGTGCCATCAGTGAGTCTACAGGGTCCTACGAGCAGTACTTC
CDR3: CAISESTGSYEQYF

V: TRBV19
size: -
J: TRBJ2-3
D: -
DNA: TGTGCCACCAAAGGACTCAAAATCACAGATACGCAGTATTTT
CDR3: CATKGLKITDTQYF

V: TRBV18
size: many
J: TRBJ2-3
D: -
DNA: TGTGCCAGCTCACCGGGCGGGAGCACAGATACGCAGTATTTT
CDR3: CASSPGGSTDTQYF

V: TRBV7-2
size: many
J: TRBJ2-3
D: -
DNA: TGTGCCAGCAGCCCTGGGCGGCCGGGCGATACGCAGTATTTT
CDR3: CASSPGRPGDTQYF

V: TRBV7-9
size: -
J: TRBJ2-1
D: TRBD2
DNA: TGTGCCAGCAGCTCCCCCGGGACTAGAAGTAATGAGCAGTTCTTC
CDR3: CASSSPGTRSNEQFF

V: TRBV18
size: few
J: TRBJ2-5
D: TRBD1
DNA: TGTGCCAGCTCATCGGGACAGAACAACCAAGAGACCCAGTACTTC
CDR3: CASSSGQNNQETQYF

V: TRBV30
size: many
J: TRBJ2-2
D: TRBD2
DNA: TGTGTGACTAGCGGGAGGCCGGGTTTGATTCCCGGGGAGCTGTTTTTT
CDR3: CVTSGRPGLIPGELFF

V: TRBV20-1
size: many
J: TRBJ2-2
D: TRBD2
DNA: TGCAGTGCTAGAGGCCTTCAACTAGCGGGAGGGGGCGGGGAGCTGTTTTTT
CDR3: CSARGLQLAGGGGELFF

V: TRBV3-1
size: many
J: TRBJ1-6
D: -
DNA: TGTGCCAGCAGCCAAGTATTGGGTTCACCCCTCCACTTT
CDR3: CASSQVLGSPLHF

V: TRBV20-1
size: -
J: TRBJ2-3
D: TRBD2
DNA: TGCAGTGCTAGGAAGGGTGGCGGGAGCTTGATAGATACGCAGTATTTT
CDR3: CSARKGGGSLIDTQYF

V: TRBV5-8
size: few
J: TRBJ2-3
D: TRBD2
DNA: TGTGCCAGCAGCTTGGCCTCTGCGGGACTAGTTAGTGGAGATACGCAGTATTTT
CDR3: CASSLASAGLVSGDTQYF

V: TRBV28
size: -
J: TRBJ2-1
D: TRBD1
DNA: TGTGCCAGCAGTCCGCCGGGACAGGGAGGGGAGTACAAGCCTGAGCAGTTCTTC
CDR3: CASSPPGQGGEYKPEQFF

V: TRBV6-5
size: -
J: TRBJ2-3
D: TRBD1
DNA: TGTGCCAGCAGTTACTCGACCCTCCCGTCGCAGGGGGCTGCAGATACGCAGTATTTT
CDR3: CASSYSTLPSQGAADTQYF

V: TRBV6-1
size: few
J: TRBJ2-7
D: -
DNA: TGTGCCAGCAGCCCTCGACCAGGGCTCTCCTACGAGCAGTACTTC
CDR3: CASSPRPGLSYEQYF

V: TRBV5-1
size: -
J: TRBJ2-5
D: -
DNA: TGCGCCAGCAGCTTGTCGGCAGGGGTTGTGACCCAGTACTTC
CDR3: CASSLSAGVVTQYF

V: TRBV6-1
size: many
J: TRBJ2-7
D: -
DNA: TGTGCCAGCAGGAGATCCCAAGGTGTGGGTGAGCAGTACTTC
CDR3: CASRRSQGVGEQYF

V: TRBV19
size: -
J: TRBJ2-5
D: TRBD2
DNA: TGTGCCAGTAGTCCCCGACCTAGCGGGGGGACCCAGTACTTC
CDR3: CASSPRPSGGTQYF

V: TRBV29-1
size: few
J: TRBJ2-4
D: -
DNA: TGCAGCGCCTCGCTGGGGGCGGTGGCCAAAAACATTCAGTACTTC
CDR3: CSASLGAVAKNIQYF